These T cell receptor beta chains were read from a single sample in a study of blood T cell repertoires in COVID-19. TCRdb keeps only in-frame clones here, not all; method: immunoSEQ multiplex PCR. The data show about 98,000 clones, about four fifths seen once. Sequencing input: peripheral blood. The receptors originated from a man older than 75 with acute or convalescent COVID-19. Both conserved end residues are part of each CDR3. The D gene is left open where the match is weak. Size tells how often a clone was seen (once, few, many) or the class of an expanded clone, and some rows leave it out.

v_call	j_call	clone_size	d_call	cdr3_aa	cdr3_nt
TRBV13	TRBJ2-1	NA	TRBD2	CASSPGLAGNEQFF	TGTGCCAGCAGCCCGGGCTTAGCGGGAAATGAGCAGTTCTTC
TRBV27	TRBJ2-1	few	TRBD1	CASSQPLTGRDEQFF	TGTGCCAGCAGTCAACCTCTGACAGGGCGGGATGAGCAGTTCTTC
TRBV27	TRBJ1-3	few	NA	CASSRRGRDGNTIYF	TGTGCCAGCAGTCGCAGGGGTAGGGATGGAAACACCATATATTTT
TRBV19	TRBJ1-5	NA	NA	CASSMTENQPQHF	TGTGCCAGTAGTATGACAGAGAATCAGCCCCAGCATTTT
TRBV5-4	TRBJ2-5	NA	TRBD2	CASSPRLAGGTSTRRETQYF	TGTGCCAGCAGCCCCCGACTAGCGGGAGGGACTTCTACGCGTCGGGAGACCCAGTACTTC
TRBV2	TRBJ1-5	NA	NA	CASSEPGWDQPQHF	TGTGCCAGCAGTGAACCAGGGTGGGATCAGCCCCAGCATTTT
TRBV3-1/TRBV3-2	TRBJ1-1	NA	NA	CASTYGRGTEAFF	TGTGCCAGCACCTACGGGAGAGGCACTGAAGCTTTCTTT
TRBV18	TRBJ2-5	NA	TRBD2	CASFTIAGEETQYF	TGTGCCAGCTTCACCATAGCGGGAGAAGAGACCCAGTACTTC
TRBV29-1	TRBJ2-2	NA	NA	CSVGGLITGELFF	TGCAGCGTTGGAGGCTTAATCACCGGGGAGCTGTTTTTT
TRBV7-2	TRBJ2-1	NA	TRBD2	CASSLLTGGQFF	TGTGCCAGCAGCTTATTAACGGGGGGGCAGTTCTTC
TRBV5-1	TRBJ2-1	NA	TRBD1	CASSSNLGQGVSHNEQFF	TGCGCCAGCAGCTCCAACCTGGGACAGGGCGTTTCACACAATGAGCAGTTCTTC
TRBV5-1	TRBJ2-5	NA	TRBD2	CATNPGRVQSQETQYF	TGCGCCACCAACCCTGGGAGGGTCCAATCGCAAGAGACCCAGTACTTC
TRBV11-3	TRBJ2-7	NA	TRBD1	CASSSTGGIDEQYF	TGTGCCAGCAGCTCCACAGGGGGCATCGACGAGCAGTACTTC
TRBV5-1	TRBJ2-7	NA	TRBD1	CASSLDRETYEQYF	TGCGCCAGCAGCCTGGACAGGGAAACCTACGAGCAGTACTTC
TRBV29-1	TRBJ1-2	NA	TRBD1	CSARGQGYGYTF	TGCAGCGCCAGGGGGCAGGGCTATGGCTACACCTTC
TRBV4-3	TRBJ2-1	NA	TRBD2	CASSQGLAGSYNEQFF	TGCGCCAGCAGCCAAGGGCTAGCGGGGTCCTACAATGAGCAGTTCTTC
TRBV6-5	TRBJ2-7	once	TRBD1	CATKGGQGTYHEQYF	TGTGCCACCAAGGGGGGACAGGGTACCTACCACGAGCAGTACTTC
TRBV27	TRBJ2-5	NA	NA	CASSFQYQETQYF	TGTGCCAGCAGTTTCCAATACCAAGAGACCCAGTACTTC
TRBV2	TRBJ2-1	NA	TRBD1	CASRGEQGAHNEQFF	TGTGCCAGCAGGGGGGAACAGGGGGCCCACAATGAGCAGTTCTTC
TRBV21-1	TRBJ2-7	NA	NA	CASSKLKREGRGEQYF	TGTGCCAGCAGCAAACTAAAGCGGGAGGGCCGGGGCGAGCAGTACTTC
TRBV28	TRBJ1-2	NA	NA	CASSGRLRKSTF	TGTGCCAGCAGTGGCCGGTTGCGGAAGAGTACCTTC
TRBV7-7	TRBJ2-2	NA	TRBD1	CASSPGGTGELFF	TGTGCCAGCAGCCCAGGGGGCACCGGGGAGCTGTTTTTT
TRBV2	TRBJ2-4	NA	NA	CASGPILAKNIQYF	TGTGCCAGCGGGCCCATTCTAGCCAAAAACATTCAGTACTTC
TRBV4-1	TRBJ2-3	NA	TRBD2	CASSPRLTSGRSNTQYF	TGCGCCAGCAGCCCTCGCCTGACTAGCGGGAGATCGAATACGCAGTATTTT
TRBV30	TRBJ1-5	NA	NA	CATDRNRFGNSNQPQHF	TGTGCCACCGACAGGAACCGATTCGGGAATAGCAATCAGCCCCAGCATTTT
TRBV27	TRBJ1-2	NA	TRBD1	CASGRQGANYGYTF	TGTGCCAGCGGACGACAGGGGGCTAACTATGGCTACACCTTC
TRBV7-8	TRBJ1-6	NA	NA	CASSLMRQPNSPLHF	TGTGCCAGCAGCTTAATGAGGCAGCCGAATTCACCCCTCCACTTT
TRBV3-1/TRBV3-2	TRBJ2-1	NA	TRBD1	CASSQDRSYNEQFF	TGTGCCAGCAGCCAGGACAGGTCCTACAATGAGCAGTTCTTC
TRBV7-9	TRBJ2-7	NA	TRBD1	CASSLWDRAYEQYF	TGTGCCAGCAGCTTATGGGACAGAGCCTACGAGCAGTACTTC
TRBV5-6	TRBJ2-7	NA	TRBD2	CASSRTSGVSYEQYF	TGTGCCAGCAGTCGAACTAGCGGGGTATCCTACGAGCAGTACTTC
TRBV5-6	TRBJ2-1	NA	TRBD1	CASSPETGVLGNEQFF	TGTGCCAGCAGCCCAGAGACAGGGGTCTTAGGCAATGAGCAGTTCTTC
TRBV6-5	TRBJ1-6	NA	TRBD1	CASSLTRGLNSPLHF	TGTGCCAGCAGTTTGACCAGGGGGCTGAATTCACCCCTCCACTTT
TRBV4-3	TRBJ2-7	few	NA	CASSQRAVSSYEQYF	TGCGCCAGCAGCCAGAGAGCGGTAAGCTCCTACGAGCAGTACTTC
TRBV13	TRBJ2-7	NA	NA	CASAPAKRNEQYF	TGTGCCAGCGCTCCGGCGAAGCGGAACGAGCAGTACTTC
TRBV5-1	TRBJ2-5	few	TRBD2	CASSFSGGARETQYF	TGCGCCAGCAGCTTTAGCGGGGGGGCCCGGGAGACCCAGTACTTC
TRBV19	TRBJ2-1	NA	NA	CASSASGSYNEQFF	TGTGCCAGTAGCGCCTCGGGGAGTTACAATGAGCAGTTCTTC
TRBV6-5	TRBJ2-7	NA	NA	CASSYSNFFEGEGQYF	TGTGCCAGCAGTTACTCGAACTTTTTTGAGGGGGAAGGGCAGTACTTC
TRBV5-5	TRBJ1-1	NA	NA	CASSLVQTMNTEAFF	TGTGCCAGCAGCTTGGTACAGACCATGAACACTGAAGCTTTCTTT
TRBV29-1	TRBJ2-2	NA	NA	CSVESDRFANTGELFF	TGCAGCGTTGAATCCGACAGGTTCGCGAACACCGGGGAGCTGTTTTTT
TRBV12-3/TRBV12-4	TRBJ1-5	NA	NA	CASSLRPDQPQHF	TGTGCCAGCAGTTTGAGGCCAGATCAGCCCCAGCATTTT
TRBV5-4	TRBJ1-6	NA	NA	CASSLQFPINSPLHF	TGTGCCAGCAGCTTGCAGTTCCCAATTAATTCACCCCTCCACTTT
TRBV11-2	TRBJ2-5	NA	TRBD2	CASSLVGTSGGQETQYF	TGTGCCAGCAGCTTAGTCGGGACTAGCGGGGGACAAGAGACCCAGTACTTC
TRBV5-1	TRBJ2-7	few	TRBD2	CASRRTSGPYEQYF	TGCGCCAGCAGACGGACTAGCGGCCCGTACGAGCAGTACTTC
TRBV9	TRBJ1-1	NA	NA	CASSVVQGEAFF	TGTGCCAGCAGCGTAGTGCAGGGTGAAGCTTTCTTT
TRBV30	TRBJ2-1	NA	NA	CAWNPLAREQFF	TGTGCCTGGAACCCCTTAGCACGTGAGCAGTTCTTC
TRBV19	TRBJ2-5	NA	TRBD2	CASSRGDSGRGETQYF	TGTGCCAGTAGCCGCGGGGATAGCGGGAGGGGAGAGACCCAGTACTTC
TRBV27	TRBJ2-1	NA	NA	CASSLRAAHYNEQFF	TGTGCCAGCAGTTTACGTGCGGCCCACTACAATGAGCAGTTCTTC
TRBV7-2	TRBJ1-2	NA	NA	CASSPQGSNYGYTF	TGTGCCAGCAGCCCCCAGGGGTCTAACTATGGCTACACCTTC
TRBV7-6	TRBJ2-3	NA	TRBD1	CASSPIGTGISTDTQYF	TGTGCCAGCAGCCCAATTGGGACAGGGATTAGCACAGATACGCAGTATTTT
TRBV2	TRBJ2-3	NA	NA	CASRDSSHTDTQYF	TGTGCCAGCAGGGACTCGAGTCACACAGATACGCAGTATTTT
TRBV7-2	TRBJ1-1	NA	NA	CASSFEGQAEAFF	TGTGCCAGCAGCTTCGAAGGCCAGGCTGAAGCTTTCTTT
TRBV5-1	TRBJ2-2	once	TRBD2	CASGGGTSGRSTGELFF	TGCGCCAGCGGCGGAGGGACTAGCGGGAGGAGCACCGGGGAGCTGTTTTTT
TRBV29-1	TRBJ2-2	NA	TRBD1	CSAITGAGNGELFF	TGCAGCGCAATTACAGGGGCCGGGAACGGGGAGCTGTTTTTT
TRBV19	TRBJ2-5	NA	TRBD1	CASSKGTDILQETQYF	TGTGCCAGTAGTAAAGGGACAGATATCTTACAAGAGACCCAGTACTTC